This TCR beta chain was obtained from a study of T cells in Graves' hyperthyroidism and ophthalmopathy. Regarding the study as a whole: Also found in blood were most expanded thyroid clonotypes above 0.001.

On this clonotype: The antigen is undetermined.

Graves' hyperthyroidism is called stable when ophthalmopathy does not progress within 18 months. The germline gives CDR1 SGHVS, CDR2 FQNEAQ. This CDR3 contains 15 residues. V lost 7 bases and J 0 bases, leaving 12 bases between the germline ends. Amplified TCR beta CDR3 regions derived from RNA transcripts. HTBI primers were employed in a first-round RT-PCR of the TCR CDR3. TCRdb ran MiXCR on the multiplex PCR reads and lists one entry per CDR3 protein. This sample has roughly 840,000 distinct CDR3 sequences, with 38% found just once. Specimen: blood. The V gene is TRBV7-8, the J gene TRBJ1-4, with D maybe TRBD1 (5 bases). The sequence came from a man aged 18 to 29 with Graves' hyperthyroidism. CDR3 loop: CASKQGAATNEKLFF. The CDR3 DNA is TGTGCCAGCAAGCAGGGAGCTGCAACTAATGAAAAACTGTTTTTT.